These 16 T cell receptor beta chains originate from one sample sequenced in a study of response to subunit inactivated influenza vaccine. TCRdb independently ran MiXCR on the RT-PCR reads; one entry per CDR3 protein. This table holds 400,000 to 650,000 distinct CDR3 sequences, approximately 7.8% found once. Sequences were derived from PBMCs from blood, sampled less than 25 months after vaccination. The source of these receptors is a man in his fifties or sixties who received an inactivated influenza vaccine.

This clonotype has more than one count but fewer than ten. The chain joins TRBV6-2 or TRBV6-3 to TRBJ2-7, with 10 positions matching TRBD2. Germline V gene lookup returns CDR1 MNHEY and CDR2 SVGEGT. The CDR3 extends over 16 amino acids. J was trimmed by 4 bases and V by 0 bases; bases with no gene match: 6. DNA for the CDR3: TGTGCCAGCAGTTACTCGTCTAGCGGGAGTAGGTACGAGCAGTACTTC. It specifies CASSYSSSGSRYEQYF.

The chain carries TRBV6-2 or TRBV6-3 and TRBJ2-4, with D uncertain. With 3 bases removed from V and 9 bases from J, the gap between germline ends came to 21 bases. The length of the CDR3 is 16 residues. Germline loops: CDR1 MNHEY, CDR2 SVGEGT. This CDR3 is CASSYTSGPLSGIQYF. The CDR3 region has the DNA TGTGCCAGCAGTTATACGTCAGGTCCCTTATCTGGCATTCAGTACTTC.

The chain joins TRBV28 to TRBJ2-6; D gene ambiguous. The CDR3 runs 14 residues. Germline assignment: CDR1 MDHEN and CDR2 SYDVKM. The V and J ends lost 4 bases and 4 bases respectively, with 8 bases between them. The CDR3 protein is CASSSHQGANVLTF. The CDR3 DNA is TGTGCCAGCAGTTCCCATCAGGGGGCCAACGTCCTGACTTTC.

The V and J genes are TRBV5-1 and TRBJ1-1, with a tentative D call TRBD1 (5 bases). This CDR3 has 14 amino acids. V was cut by 4 bases and J by 6 bases, with 16 bases left in between. Germline CDR1 is SGHRS and CDR2 is YFSETQ. The CDR3 here is CASSEEEEGPEAFF. The DNA for the CDR3 is TGCGCCAGCAGCGAGGAGGAGGAGGGGCCTGAAGCTTTCTTT.

The chain combines TRBV20-1 with TRBJ2-7; 8 bases agree with TRBD1. Germline V gives CDR1 DFQATT, CDR2 SNEGSKA (reference sequence). The trim removed 6 bases at V and 9 bases at J, leaving 10 bases unmatched. This CDR3 has 12 amino acids. The CDR3 spells CSATDRGDVQYF. CDR3 bases: TGCAGTGCCACAGACAGGGGAGACGTGCAGTACTTC.

Here the CDR3 reads CASSTGSTNEKLFF. As DNA, the CDR3 is TGTGCCAGCAGTACAGGGTCAACTAATGAAAAACTGTTTTTT. The rearrangement joins TRBV6-1 to TRBJ1-4; possible D gene TRBD1, 6 bases. CDR3 length: 14 residues. Germline loops: CDR1 MNHNS, CDR2 SASEGT. V lost 5 bases to trimming and J lost 0 bases, with 7 bases between them.

There are a few counts of this clonotype. The J gene is TRBJ2-5, the V gene TRBV3-1; the D gene is possibly TRBD2 (5 bases). The V end was cut by 1 base, the J end by 4 bases, with 22 bases between. The CDR3 is 18 residues long. CDR1 and CDR2 from the germline V gene are LGHDT and YNNKEL (reference sequence). CDR3 coding DNA: TGTGCCAGCAGCCAAGTTCACCTAGCAGGTGGGATTAGAGAGACCCAGTACTTC. Translated: CASSQVHLAGGIRETQYF.

The rearrangement uses TRBV10-3 and TRBJ2-1; 10 bases match TRBD2. From germline, CDR1 is ENHRY and CDR2 SYGVKD. With 7 bases clipped from V and 8 bases from J, the junction kept 5 bases outside the gene matches. The CDR3 is 13 amino acids. The CDR3 protein is CAIKAGGPDEQFF. CDR3 coding DNA: TGTGCCATCAAAGCGGGGGGGCCTGATGAGCAGTTCTTC.

This clonotype was seen more than once but under ten times. V and J are TRBV20-1 and TRBJ2-5; TRBD2 is a possible D gene (5 bases). Germline V lookup: CDR1 DFQATT, CDR2 SNEGSKA (reference sequence). The CDR3 runs to 12 residues. V was pared by 1 base and J by 5 bases, with 8 bases between. The CDR3 DNA reads as TGCAGTGCTAGAGGAGGGAGCGAGACCCAGTACTTC. It encodes CSARGGSETQYF.

This clonotype has a handful of counts. The chain carries TRBV20-1 and TRBJ2-3; D uncertain. The CDR3 spans 15 residues. Trimming stripped 3 bases from V and 2 bases from J, with 15 bases between. The V gene's germline CDR1 is DFQATT and CDR2 SNEGSKA (reference sequence). CDR3 amino acids: CSASFGRTHTDTQYF. The CDR3 nucleotides read TGCAGTGCTAGTTTTGGCAGGACCCACACAGATACGCAGTATTTT.

The chain has TRBV20-1 and TRBJ2-2; TRBD2 matches 13 bases. Germline values: CDR1 DFQATT, CDR2 SNEGSKA (reference sequence). The CDR3 totals 16 residues. V dropped 2 bases and J dropped 5; count of bases not matched to a gene: 5. The CDR3 is CSARPGLAGTTGELFF. Written as DNA, the CDR3 is TGCAGTGCTAGACCGGGACTAGCGGGGACTACCGGGGAGCTGTTTTTT.

The rearrangement links TRBV6-6 to TRBJ1-2, with D possibly matching TRBD1 (6 bases). V was cut by 4 bases and J by 7 bases, with 10 bases left in between. In germline, CDR1 is MNHNY, CDR2 SVGAGI (reference sequence). The CDR3 is 12 amino acids. CDR3 loop: CASSSDSIGYTF. CDR3 nucleotide sequence: TGTGCCAGCAGTTCGGACAGTATTGGCTACACCTTC.

The chain recombines TRBV4-2 with TRBJ2-7; TRBD1 agrees at 7 bases. The J segment lost 3 bases and the V segment lost 0 bases, leaving 5 bases of the junction unmatched. This CDR3 is 15 amino acids long. Germline-derived CDR1 and CDR2 are LGHNA and YNFKEQ. The CDR3 region is CASSQDTAGGYEQYF. DNA of the CDR3: TGTGCCAGCAGCCAAGATACGGCAGGGGGCTACGAGCAGTACTTC.

At least ten counts were recorded for this clonotype. V usage is TRBV28 and J usage is TRBJ2-1; 9 nucleotides line up with TRBD2. The junction had 7 bases not matched to a gene; V was cut back by 2 bases and J by 8 bases. From germline, CDR1 is MDHEN and CDR2 SYDVKM. The length of the CDR3 is 15 residues. Written as DNA, the CDR3 is TGTGCCAGCAGTTTACAAGCGGGAGGAAGGCATGAGCAGTTCTTC. Protein sequence: CASSLQAGGRHEQFF.

This clonotype came up a few times. The chain has TRBV5-1 and TRBJ2-7, with D perhaps matching TRBD1 (6 bases). Germline values: CDR1 SGHRS, CDR2 YFSETQ. The ends were cut back, 5 bases at V and 0 bases at J, with 15 bases in the middle. There are 15 residues in the CDR3. The CDR3 spells CASSFDSGDSYEQYF. DNA of the CDR3: TGCGCCAGCAGTTTCGATTCAGGGGACTCCTACGAGCAGTACTTC.

J is TRBJ2-2 and V is TRBV10-3, with D perhaps TRBD1 or TRBD2 (6 bases each). Germline assignment: CDR1 ENHRY and CDR2 SYGVKD. The CDR3 sequence is 18 residues long. V gave up 5 bases and J gave up 0 bases, with 19 bases separating them. CDR3 nucleotides: TGTGCCATCAGTTCGAGTTCTACAGGGAGGACGAACACCGGGGAGCTGTTTTTT. Its protein product is CAISSSSTGRTNTGELFF.